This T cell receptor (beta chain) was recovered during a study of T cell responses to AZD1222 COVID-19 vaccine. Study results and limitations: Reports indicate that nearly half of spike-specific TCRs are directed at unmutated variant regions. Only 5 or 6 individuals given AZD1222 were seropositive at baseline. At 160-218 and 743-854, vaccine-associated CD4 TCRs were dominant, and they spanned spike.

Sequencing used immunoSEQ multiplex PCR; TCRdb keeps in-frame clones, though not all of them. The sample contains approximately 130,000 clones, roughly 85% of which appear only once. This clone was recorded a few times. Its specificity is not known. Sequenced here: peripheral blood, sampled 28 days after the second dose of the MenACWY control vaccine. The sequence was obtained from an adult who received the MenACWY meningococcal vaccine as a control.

The CDR3: CASSPESSGANVLTF. CDR3 bases: TGTGCCAGCAGCCCCGAAAGCTCTGGGGCCAACGTCCTGACTTTC. V is TRBV6-2 or TRBV6-3 and J is TRBJ2-6; D uncertain. There are 15 residues in the CDR3. Germline assignment: CDR1 MNHEY and CDR2 SVGEGT. V lost 6 bases, J lost 0 bases, and 9 bases lay in between.